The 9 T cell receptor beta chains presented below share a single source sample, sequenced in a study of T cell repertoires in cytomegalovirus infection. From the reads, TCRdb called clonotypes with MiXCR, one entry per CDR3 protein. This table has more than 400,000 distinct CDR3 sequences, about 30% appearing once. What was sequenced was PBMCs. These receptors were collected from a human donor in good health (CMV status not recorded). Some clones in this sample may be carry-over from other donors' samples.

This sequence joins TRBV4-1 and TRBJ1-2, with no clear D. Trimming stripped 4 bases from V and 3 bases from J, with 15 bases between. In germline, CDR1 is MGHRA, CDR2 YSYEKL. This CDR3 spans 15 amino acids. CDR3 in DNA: TGCGCCAGCAGCCCCGAGGGAGGGAGGGACTATGGCTACACCTTC. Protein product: CASSPEGGRDYGYTF.

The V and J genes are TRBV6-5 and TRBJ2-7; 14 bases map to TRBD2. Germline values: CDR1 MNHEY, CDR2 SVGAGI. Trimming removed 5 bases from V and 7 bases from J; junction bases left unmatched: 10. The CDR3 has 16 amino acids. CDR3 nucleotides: TGTGCCAGCAGTCCCCGGACTAGCGGGAGGTGGCGGGAGCAGTACGTC. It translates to CASSPRTSGRWREQYV.

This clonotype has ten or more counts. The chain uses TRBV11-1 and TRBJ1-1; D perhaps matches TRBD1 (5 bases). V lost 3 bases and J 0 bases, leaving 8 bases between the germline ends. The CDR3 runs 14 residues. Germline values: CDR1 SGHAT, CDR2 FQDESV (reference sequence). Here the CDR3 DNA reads TGTGCCAGCAGCTTGTACAGGTTGAACACTGAAGCTTTCTTT. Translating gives CASSLYRLNTEAFF. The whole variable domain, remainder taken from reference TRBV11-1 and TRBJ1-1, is EAEVAQSPRYKITEKSQAVAFWCDPISGHATLYWYRQILGQGPELLVQFQDESVVDDSQLPKDRFSAERLKGVDSTLKIQPAELGDSAMYLCASSLYRLNTEAFFGQGTRLTVV.

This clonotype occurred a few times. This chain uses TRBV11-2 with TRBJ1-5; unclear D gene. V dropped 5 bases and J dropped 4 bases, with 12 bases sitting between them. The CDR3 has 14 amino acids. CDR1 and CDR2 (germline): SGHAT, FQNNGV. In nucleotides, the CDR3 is TGTGCCAGCAGCCTCAGCGGCCGTAATCAGCCCCAGCATTTT. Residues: CASSLSGRNQPQHF.

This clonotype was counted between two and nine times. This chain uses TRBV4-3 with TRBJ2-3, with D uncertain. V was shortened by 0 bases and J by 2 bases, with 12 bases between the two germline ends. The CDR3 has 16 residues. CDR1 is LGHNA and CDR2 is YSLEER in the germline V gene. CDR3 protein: CASSQDLRTFTDTQYF. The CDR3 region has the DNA TGCGCCAGCAGCCAAGATCTGCGCACCTTCACAGATACGCAGTATTTT.

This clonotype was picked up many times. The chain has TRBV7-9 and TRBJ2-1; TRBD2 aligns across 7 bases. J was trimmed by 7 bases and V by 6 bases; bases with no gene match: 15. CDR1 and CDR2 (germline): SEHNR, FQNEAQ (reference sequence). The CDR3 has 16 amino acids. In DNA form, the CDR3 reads TGTGCCAGCAGGACCACGTCTTTGCGGGAGAAGAATGAGCAGTTCTTC. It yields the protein CASRTTSLREKNEQFF.

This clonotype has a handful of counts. The CDR3 coding sequence is TGTGCCAGCAGTGAATTTACGGCAGGGCAGTCCACTGAAGCTTTCTTT. It yields the protein CASSEFTAGQSTEAFF. The rearrangement joins TRBV25-1 to TRBJ1-1; maybe TRBD1 (5 bases). The CDR3 is made up of 16 amino acids. The V end was cut by 1 base, the J end by 4 bases, with 16 bases between. Germline V CDR1 and CDR2: MGHDK, SYGVNS.

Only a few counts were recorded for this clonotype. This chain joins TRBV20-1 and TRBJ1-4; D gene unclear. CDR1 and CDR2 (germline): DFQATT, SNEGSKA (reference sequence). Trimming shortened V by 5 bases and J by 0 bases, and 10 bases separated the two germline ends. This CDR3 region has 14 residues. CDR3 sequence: CSAQAVATNEKLFF. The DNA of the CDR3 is TGCAGTGCTCAGGCAGTTGCAACTAATGAAAAACTGTTTTTT.

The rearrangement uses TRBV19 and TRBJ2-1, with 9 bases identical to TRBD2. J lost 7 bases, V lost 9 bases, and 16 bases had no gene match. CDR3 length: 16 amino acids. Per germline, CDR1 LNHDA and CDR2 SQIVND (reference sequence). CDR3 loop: CASLKTSGLRGNEQFF. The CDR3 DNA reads TGTGCCAGCCTCAAGACTAGCGGACTTCGCGGGAATGAGCAGTTCTTC.